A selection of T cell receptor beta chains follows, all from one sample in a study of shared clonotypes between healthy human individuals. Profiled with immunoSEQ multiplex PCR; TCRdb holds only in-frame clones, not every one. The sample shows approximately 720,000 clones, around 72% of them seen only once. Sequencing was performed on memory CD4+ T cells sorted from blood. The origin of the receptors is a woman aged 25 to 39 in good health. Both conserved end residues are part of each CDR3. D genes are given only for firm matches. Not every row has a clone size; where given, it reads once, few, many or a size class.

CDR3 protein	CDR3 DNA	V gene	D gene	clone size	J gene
CASSTLGGISYEQYF	TGTGCCAGTAGTACTCTGGGGGGGATCTCCTACGAGCAGTACTTC	TRBV19	TRBD2	many	TRBJ2-7
CASSAEPSEQYF	TGTGCCAGCAGCGCCGAACCGTCGGAGCAGTACTTC	TRBV5-8	-	-	TRBJ2-7
CASGKLAYEQYF	TGTGCCAGCGGTAAACTAGCCTACGAGCAGTACTTC	TRBV6-1	-	-	TRBJ2-7
CATSRDRGPRNEKLFF	TGTGCCACCAGCAGAGACAGGGGGCCCAGGAATGAAAAACTGTTTTTT	TRBV15	TRBD1	-	TRBJ1-4
CSANVNYGYTF	TGCAGTGCTAATGTGAACTATGGCTACACCTTC	TRBV20-1	-	few	TRBJ1-2
CVSRDGRNTGELFF	TGTGTCAGTAGGGACGGACGGAACACCGGGGAGCTGTTTTTT	TRBV27	-	-	TRBJ2-2
CASSLVGTSGEETQYF	TGCGCCAGCAGCTTGGTGGGGACTAGCGGAGAAGAGACCCAGTACTTC	TRBV5-1	TRBD2	once	TRBJ2-5
CASSVDLGGTEAFF	TGTGCCAGCAGCGTAGATCTAGGTGGCACTGAAGCTTTCTTT	TRBV9	-	-	TRBJ1-1
CASSVSEGSYNEQFF	TGCGCCAGCAGTGTCTCGGAGGGCTCCTACAATGAGCAGTTCTTC	TRBV5-1	-	-	TRBJ2-1
CASSLPAGQGVYEQYF	TGCGCCAGCAGCCTCCCGGCGGGACAGGGAGTCTACGAGCAGTACTTC	TRBV4-1	TRBD1	-	TRBJ2-7
CASSAPGRLNTEAFF	TGTGCCAGCAGTGCCCCGGGACGGCTGAACACTGAAGCTTTCTTT	TRBV27	-	-	TRBJ1-1
CASSQAVGGEQFF	TGTGCCAGCAGCCAAGCGGTGGGTGGAGAGCAGTTCTTC	TRBV14	-	-	TRBJ2-1
CASSPQNTEAFF	TGTGCCAGCAGCCCACAGAACACTGAAGCTTTCTTT	TRBV7-9	-	-	TRBJ1-1
CASTSPRGPNTEAFF	TGTGCCAGCACTTCCCCCAGGGGACCGAACACTGAAGCTTTCTTT	TRBV28	-	-	TRBJ1-1
CARSPTFPGGYTF	TGTGCCAGAAGCCCGACATTTCCGGGAGGCTACACCTTC	TRBV5-3	-	-	TRBJ1-2
CASSLRGNGNTIYF	TGTGCCAGCAGTTTAAGGGGTAATGGAAACACCATATATTTT	TRBV27	-	once	TRBJ1-3